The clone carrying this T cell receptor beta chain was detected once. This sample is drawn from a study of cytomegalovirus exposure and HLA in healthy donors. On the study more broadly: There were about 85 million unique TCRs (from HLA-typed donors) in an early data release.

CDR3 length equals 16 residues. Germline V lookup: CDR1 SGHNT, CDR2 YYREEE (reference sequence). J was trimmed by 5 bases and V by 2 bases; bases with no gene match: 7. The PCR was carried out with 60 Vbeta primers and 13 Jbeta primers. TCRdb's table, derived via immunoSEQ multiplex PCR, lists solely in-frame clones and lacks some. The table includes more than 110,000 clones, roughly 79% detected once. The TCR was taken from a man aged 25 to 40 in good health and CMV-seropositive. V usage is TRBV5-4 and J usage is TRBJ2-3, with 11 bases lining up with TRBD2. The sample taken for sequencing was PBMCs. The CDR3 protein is CASSLLLAGVIDTQYF. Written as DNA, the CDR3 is TGTGCCAGCAGCTTACTACTAGCGGGAGTGATAGATACGCAGTATTTT.